The 15 T cell receptor beta chains in this list originate from one sample, sequenced in a study of Graves' ophthalmopathy and Graves' hyperthyroidism. Amplified material comprised TCR beta CDR3 regions derived from RNA transcripts. HTBI-primed RT-PCR formed the first round, and a multiplex PCR formed the second. TCRdb redid the calling of the multiplex PCR reads with MiXCR, one entry per CDR3 protein. The sample carries about 620,000 distinct CDR3 sequences, 20% to 25% recorded once. The sequenced sample was peripheral blood. These receptors were collected from a woman younger than 35 with stable Graves' hyperthyroidism. Some clones in this sample may be carry-over from other donors' samples.

This clonotype has a count of ten or more. The chain recombines TRBV9 with TRBJ2-2, with 7 nucleotides matching TRBD2. The CDR3 covers 18 residues. The V gene's germline CDR1 is SGDLS and CDR2 YYNGEE. V shed 4 bases and J 0 bases; nucleotides not matched to a gene: 12. CDR3 sequence (DNA): TGTGCCAGCAGCCTACAAAGGTCGGGAGGCCCGAACACCGGGGAGCTGTTTTTT. Translation gives CASSLQRSGGPNTGELFF.

The rearrangement joins TRBV18 to TRBJ2-4; no clear D gene. V was shortened by 5 bases and J by 6 bases, with 17 bases between the two germline ends. Germline values: CDR1 KGHSH, CDR2 LQKENI. The CDR3 sequence is 15 residues long. The DNA of the CDR3 is TGTGCCAGCTCATATTCATCACGCCTGGGAAACATTCAGTACTTC. As protein: CASSYSSRLGNIQYF.

This clonotype was detected only a few times. This may arise from a read error, as a much more abundant clone is one base away. The chain combines TRBV27 with TRBJ1-1, with D possibly TRBD1 on 5 matching bases. The CDR3 is 15 residues long. Germline V gene sequence: CDR1 MNHEY, CDR2 SMNVEV (reference sequence). V lost 10 bases and J lost 2, with 20 bases in between. CDR3 nucleotides: TGTGCCACCCGCCCCCTCTGCGGGGGAAACACTGAAGCTTTCTTT. Translated: CATRPLCGGNTEAFF.

This clonotype was observed many times. This sequence joins TRBV6-1 and TRBJ2-7, with D maybe TRBD2 (5 bases). Germline assignment: CDR1 MNHNS and CDR2 SASEGT. The ends were cut back, 8 bases at V and 0 bases at J, with 17 bases in the middle. The CDR3 runs 15 residues. CDR3 coding DNA: TGTGCCAGCCAGTCTCGCTCCGGGAACTCCTACGAGCAGTACTTC. This encodes CASQSRSGNSYEQYF.

This clonotype occurred a few times. The rearrangement joins TRBV6-2 or TRBV6-3 to TRBJ2-2, with D perhaps matching TRBD1 (5 bases). The length of the CDR3 is 18 residues. The V and J ends lost 0 bases and 0 bases respectively, with 14 bases between them. CDR1 and CDR2 from the germline V gene are MNHEY and SVGEGT. CDR3 coding DNA: TGTGCCAGCAGTTACTCGAGAATGGACACCGCGAACACCGGGGAGCTGTTTTTT. Protein: CASSYSRMDTANTGELFF.

At least ten counts were recorded for this clonotype. The J gene is TRBJ1-5, the V gene TRBV12-3 or TRBV12-4; maybe TRBD1 (5 bases). The CDR3 is made up of 15 amino acids. Trimming stripped 2 bases from V and 5 bases from J, with 13 bases between. The CDR3 loop reads CASSLFGGGDQPQHF. CDR3 in DNA: TGTGCCAGCAGTTTATTTGGGGGAGGGGATCAGCCCCAGCATTTT.

Ten or more counts support this clonotype. This chain links TRBV28 with TRBJ2-4, with D perhaps assigned TRBD1 or TRBD2 (5 bases each). The germline V gene encodes CDR1 MDHEN and CDR2 SYDVKM. V lost 5 bases and J 0 bases, leaving 14 bases between the germline ends. This CDR3 comprises 16 residues. The CDR3 is CASSHGTDLAKNIQYF. CDR3 in DNA: TGTGCCAGCAGTCACGGGACCGATCTAGCCAAAAACATTCAGTACTTC.

There are many counts of this clonotype. The chain carries TRBV2 and TRBJ1-6, with 8 nucleotides matching TRBD1. The junction had 10 bases not matched to a gene; V was cut back by 6 bases and J by 6 bases. Germline V lookup: CDR1 SNHLY, CDR2 FYNNEI. CDR3 length: 16 residues. CDR3 residues: CASRAERTGSNSPLHF. The CDR3 nucleotides read TGTGCCAGCAGGGCGGAAAGGACAGGGAGTAATTCACCCCTCCACTTT.

CDR3: CASDETGYTEAFF. The CDR3 coding sequence is TGTGCCAGCGACGAAACAGGGTACACTGAAGCTTTCTTT. J is TRBJ1-1 and V is TRBV2; maybe TRBD1 (6 bases). Germline values: CDR1 SNHLY, CDR2 FYNNEI. Trimming took off 8 bases at V and 3 bases at J, with 13 bases between the two ends. The CDR3 consists of 13 residues.

The sample holds many counts of this clonotype. CDR3 region: CASSQVGAGNNQPQHF. The CDR3 DNA is TGTGCCAGCAGCCAAGTAGGGGCAGGGAACAATCAGCCCCAGCATTTT. The gene calls are TRBV11-2 and TRBJ1-5; D is perhaps TRBD1 (5 bases). The CDR3 length is 16 residues. Germline CDR1 SGHAT, CDR2 FQNNGV. Between the trimmed V and J ends, which lost 5 bases and 3 bases, there was a span of 17 bases.

This clonotype came up many times. The chain couples TRBV2 to TRBJ1-5; D ambiguous. The CDR3 is made up of 12 amino acids. V lost 7 bases and J lost 5, with 9 bases in between. Germline CDR1 reads SNHLY; CDR2 reads FYNNEI. The CDR3 bases are TGTGCCAGCACTTTACTTGATCAGCCCCAGCATTTT. It translates to CASTLLDQPQHF.

The chain joins TRBV5-1 to TRBJ2-5; weak D call: TRBD2 (5 bases). The length of the CDR3 is 14 residues. Trimming removed 2 bases at V and 9 bases at J, with 17 bases between. Germline values: CDR1 SGHRS, CDR2 YFSETQ. The CDR3 nucleotides read TGCGCCAGCAGCTTTGGGGATTTCGGCGGGTCCCAGTACTTC. Translated, it gives CASSFGDFGGSQYF.

This clonotype has a count of ten or more. The chain combines TRBV28 with TRBJ1-2; tentative D call: TRBD1 (5 bases). Between the trimmed V and J ends, which lost 10 bases and 5 bases, there was a span of 17 bases. The length of the CDR3 is 13 residues. Germline V gene data show CDR1 as MDHEN and CDR2 as SYDVKM. In DNA form, the CDR3 reads TGTGCCACCAGGGAGGGTCAGCGGTATGGCTACACCTTC. This sequence encodes CATREGQRYGYTF.

At least ten counts were recorded for this clonotype. The V call is TRBV11-2, the J call TRBJ1-2; weak D call: TRBD1 (5 bases). CDR3 size: 16 residues. The V end lost 3 bases, the J end lost 3 bases, and 17 bases lay between the germline ends. CDR1 SGHAT and CDR2 FQNNGV come from the germline V gene. The CDR3 protein is CASSFPRDSGDYGYTF. CDR3 coding DNA: TGTGCCAGCAGCTTCCCCCGAGACAGCGGAGACTATGGCTACACCTTC. Together with reference TRBV11-2 and TRBJ1-2, the CDR3 gives the full variable domain: EAGVAQSPRYKIIEKRQSVAFWCNPISGHATLYWYQQILGQGPKLLIQFQNNGVVDDSQLPKDRFSAERLKGVDSTLKIQPAKLEDSAVYLCASSFPRDSGDYGYTFGSGTRLTVV.

In this sample, this clonotype turned up many times. The chain combines TRBV11-2 with TRBJ1-1, with a weak D call TRBD1 (6 bases). The germline V and J ends were trimmed by 5 bases and 5 bases, with 15 bases remaining between them. Germline V gene lookup returns CDR1 SGHAT and CDR2 FQNNGV. The CDR3 covers 14 residues. DNA for the CDR3: TGTGCCAGCAGCGCCCAACAGGGAGGGACTGAAGCTTTCTTT. As protein: CASSAQQGGTEAFF.